This TCR beta chain was sequenced for a study of neurological immune-mediated disorders. Germline V gene data show CDR1 as SGHRS and CDR2 as YFSETQ. V dropped 0 bases and J dropped 6 bases, with 6 bases sitting between them. The CDR3 is made up of 12 amino acids. TCRdb called the 5' RACE reads again in MiXCR, with one record for every CDR3 protein. The sample holds roughly 62,000 distinct CDR3 sequences, roughly 4.8% seen once. This clonotype appeared many times. The sequencing sample was made of PBMCs. The clonotype comes from a woman between 50 and 59 years old with multiple sclerosis. This rearrangement joins TRBV5-1 to TRBJ1-2, with D tentatively TRBD1 (5 bases). The CDR3, as DNA: TGCGCCAGCAGCTTGGACAGGCATGGCTACACCTTC. Residues: CASSLDRHGYTF.